This TCR beta chain was sequenced in a study of T cell repertoires in cytomegalovirus infection. Study as a whole: Recently identified HLA-C-restricted CMV epitopes were among the peptides used. Public TCR beta signatures indicated both CMV infection and matching HLA type. General study points: Predominance within the ex vivo response was attributable to HLA-C-restricted CMV-specific TCR beta clonotypes.

Unmatched junction bases numbered 8, after V lost 6 bases and J lost 2 bases. This CDR3 has 16 amino acids. Looked up from germline, CDR1 is SGHAT and CDR2 is FQNNGV. A remark on this clonotype: Its antigen is not identified.

In TCRdb, the reads were re-called with MiXCR into one record per CDR3 protein. Here the sample spans approximately 910,000 distinct CDR3 sequences, 30% to 40% being singletons. The chain is built from TRBV11-2 and TRBJ2-1; 9 bases line up with TRBD1. Sequences were derived from cultured CD8+ T cells from PBMCs, sampled from culture after CMV antigen stimulation. This TCR derives from a human donor in good health (CMV status not recorded). Some clones in this sample may be carry-over from other donors' samples. DNA of the CDR3: TGTGCCAGCAGATCGGCGGGACAGGGCACCTACAATGAGCAGTTCTTC. It codes for CASRSAGQGTYNEQFF.